The 21 T cell receptor beta chains below all came from one sample that was sequenced in a study of PD-1 blockade in classical Hodgkin lymphoma (dated by TCRdb to 2020 to 2022). Libraries were constructed by the immunoSEQ multiplex PCR assay. TCRdb holds this immuneACCESS table with in-frame rearrangements only. Some clones are missing; in checked studies, unresolved V genes explain under half, and the rest has no known cause. Counted in this sample were about 15,000 clones; just under 85% of them appeared once. The ten largest make up 1% of the sample. Per the publication, the time point label means: cycle 1 day 1 (C1D1), immediately before nivolumab initiation. Relapse after autologous stem cell transplantation had occurred in all trial patients, and cohorts A, B and C were distinguished by prior brentuximab vedotin exposure. CD4+ T cells were purified from thawed PBMCs by magnetic negative selection with a Miltenyi CD4+ T cell isolation kit.

The source was CD4+ T cells from blood, collected at baseline. These receptors all stem from a human donor with classical Hodgkin lymphoma.

The genes are TRBV6-5 and TRBJ2-1; D is unclear. Germline CDR1 reads MNHEY; CDR2 reads SVGAGI. The CDR3 is 12 residues long. V dropped 6 bases and J dropped 2 bases, with 5 bases sitting between them. This CDR3 reads CASRATYNEQFF. In DNA, the CDR3 is TGTGCCAGCAGAGCAACCTACAATGAGCAGTTCTTC.

The rearrangement uses TRBV9 and TRBJ2-3; perhaps TRBD2 as D (5 bases). From germline, CDR1 is SGDLS and CDR2 YYNGEE. CDR3 length: 15 residues. V lost 3 bases and J 8 bases, leaving 19 bases between the germline ends. The CDR3 DNA sequence: TGTGCCAGCAGCGAGACCCCGGAGGTGAAGGGTACGCAGTATTTT. Its translation is CASSETPEVKGTQYF.

The chain is built from TRBV5-1 and TRBJ2-7, with D hard to call. V was cut by 2 bases and J by 0 bases, with 9 bases left in between. The germline V gene has CDR1 SGHRS and CDR2 YFSETQ. This CDR3 spans 14 amino acids. This CDR3 reads CASSFTFASYEQYF. CDR3 nucleotides: TGCGCCAGCAGCTTTACTTTCGCCTCCTACGAGCAGTACTTC.

The chain couples TRBV5-1 to TRBJ1-2, with unresolved D. The V and J ends lost 0 bases and 5 bases respectively, with 8 bases between them. Germline CDR1 SGHRS, CDR2 YFSETQ. The CDR3 runs to 13 residues. The CDR3 loop is CASSLVGLYGYTF. As DNA, the CDR3 is TGCGCCAGCAGCTTGGTTGGTTTATATGGCTACACCTTC.

The chain recombines TRBV7-9 with TRBJ2-3; the match to TRBD2 covers 9 bases. Germline V lookup: CDR1 SEHNR, CDR2 FQNEAQ (reference sequence). The CDR3 is made up of 16 amino acids. After removal of 2 bases from V and 7 bases from J, the junction contained 10 bases not matched to a gene. The CDR3 nucleotides are TGTGCCAGCAGCTTAAGGGCGGGACTAGCCTCACATACGCAGTATTTT. Translated, it gives CASSLRAGLASHTQYF.

The genes are TRBV6-1 and TRBJ1-2; D ambiguous. Trimming removed 2 bases at V and 6 bases at J, with 7 bases between. Germline-derived CDR1 and CDR2 are MNHNS and SASEGT. The CDR3 contains 12 residues. CDR3 sequence (DNA): TGTGCCAGCAGTGAAAGGGCGGATGGCTACACCTTC. Translating it yields CASSERADGYTF.

The V gene is TRBV9, the J gene TRBJ2-5; TRBD2 aligns across 10 bases. There are 16 residues in the CDR3. Per germline, CDR1 SGDLS and CDR2 YYNGEE. Trimming took 0 bases from V and 5 from J; bases not matched to a gene: 7. This CDR3 is CASSVGPSGSTETQYF. The CDR3 nucleotides are TGTGCCAGCAGCGTAGGGCCTAGCGGGAGTACGGAGACCCAGTACTTC.

The gene calls are TRBV19 and TRBJ2-3; TRBD1 matches 9 bases. Germline CDR1 and CDR2: LNHDA and SQIVND (reference sequence). The trim removed 6 bases at V and 8 bases at J, leaving 18 bases unmatched. The CDR3 length is 17 residues. CDR3 nucleotides: TGTGCCAGTAGCCCTGTCGGGGGGACAGGGTTCTTTGGTACGCAGTATTTT. It codes for CASSPVGGTGFFGTQYF.

This sequence joins TRBV6-5 and TRBJ2-5; TRBD2 might be the D (5 bases). Germline CDR1 and CDR2: MNHEY and SVGAGI. CDR3 size: 12 residues. V shed 7 bases and J shed 5 bases, with 11 bases lying between them. CDR3 in DNA: TGTGCCAGCACCCGCTCGGGGGAGACCCAGTACTTC. Translating gives CASTRSGETQYF.

This clone has a handful of counts. This chain joins TRBV4-1 and TRBJ1-5, with D unclear. This CDR3 contains 16 residues. CDR1 and CDR2 (germline): MGHRA, YSYEKL. V was cut by 0 bases and J by 5 bases, with 14 bases left in between. In nucleotides, the CDR3 is TGCGCCAGCAGCCAAGAAGGACTCCTGAATTATCAGCCCCAGCATTTT. It is translated as CASSQEGLLNYQPQHF.

The V and J genes are TRBV7-8 and TRBJ2-1; 7 bases align to TRBD1. V lost 5 bases to trimming and J lost 10 bases; unmatched junction nucleotides: 14. CDR1 is SGHVS, CDR2 FQNEAQ, per germline. The CDR3 totals 15 residues. The CDR3 sequence is CASSLRDSLDREQFF. CDR3 DNA: TGTGCCAGCAGCCTCCGGGACAGTCTTGACCGCGAGCAGTTCTTC.

The gene calls are TRBV6-5 and TRBJ1-6; 9 bases line up with TRBD1. The CDR3 has 15 amino acids. The germline V gene encodes CDR1 MNHEY and CDR2 SVGAGI. V trimming: 2 bases; J trimming: 7 bases; junction bases outside the gene matches: 3. This chain's CDR3 is CASSYVGQGNSPLHF. Here the CDR3 DNA reads TGTGCCAGCAGTTACGTTGGACAGGGGAATTCACCCCTCCACTTT.

This clone was counted a few times. The chain joins TRBV9 to TRBJ1-2, with 7 bases that match TRBD1. The CDR3 spans 15 residues. CDR1 and CDR2 (germline): SGDLS, YYNGEE. J gave up 2 bases and V 4 bases, and 8 bases lay outside the gene matches. Written as DNA, the CDR3 is TGTGCCAGCAGCATCGACAGGGTGCGGAACTATGGCTACACCTTC. Encoded protein: CASSIDRVRNYGYTF.

The gene calls are TRBV29-1 and TRBJ2-3; D tentatively reads TRBD1 or TRBD2 (5 bases each). Trimming stripped 3 bases from V and 0 bases from J, with 13 bases between. Per the germline V gene, CDR1 is SQVTM and CDR2 is ANQGSEA. The CDR3 has 15 amino acids. CDR3: CSVEGTNFSTDTQYF. The CDR3 DNA reads TGCAGCGTTGAGGGGACGAATTTTAGCACAGATACGCAGTATTTT.

This chain's CDR3 is CASSLDRGSGNTIYF. The DNA of the CDR3 is TGTGCCAGCAGCTTGGACAGGGGGTCTGGAAACACCATATATTTT. The J gene is TRBJ1-3, the V gene TRBV5-6, with TRBD1 identical over 8 bases. The V gene end was trimmed by 0 bases and the J gene end by 1 base; junction bases not matched to a gene: 0. Germline V gene data show CDR1 as SGHDT and CDR2 as YYEEEE. This CDR3 has 15 residues.

This chain links TRBV11-2 with TRBJ2-1; D tentatively reads TRBD1 or TRBD2 (5 bases each). V shed 2 bases and J shed 13 bases, with 12 bases lying between them. The CDR3 sequence is 12 residues long. Germline CDR1 is SGHAT and CDR2 is FQNNGV. CDR3 protein: CASSLPLGDQFF. CDR3 coding DNA: TGTGCCAGCAGCTTACCCTTGGGGGACCAGTTCTTC.

About this clone: Compared with germline, one end of the junction differs, possibly owing to a read error. The gene calls are TRBV6-5 and TRBJ2-1, with D hard to call. Looked up from germline, CDR1 is MNHEY and CDR2 is SVGAGI. This CDR3 has 14 amino acids. The CDR3 nucleotides read TGTGCCAGCGGTTACGTGATAGGGTGGAGTGAGCAGTTCTTC. Translation gives CASGYVIGWSEQFF.

CDR3 sequence (DNA): TGCAGCGTTCGGGAGAGAGCCTACGAGCAGTACTTC. As protein: CSVRERAYEQYF. V usage is TRBV29-1 and J usage is TRBJ2-7; tentative D call: TRBD2 (6 bases). Germline V gene lookup returns CDR1 SQVTM and CDR2 ANQGSEA. The ends were cut back, 5 bases at V and 2 bases at J, with 10 bases in the middle. The CDR3 is made up of 12 amino acids.

The CDR3 is CASSLTITGATNEKLFF. The CDR3 coding sequence is TGCGCCAGCAGCTTGACCATTACAGGGGCAACTAATGAAAAACTGTTTTTT. The gene calls are TRBV5-1 and TRBJ1-4, with 7 bases that match TRBD1. The CDR3 has 17 amino acids. The germline V gene has CDR1 SGHRS and CDR2 YFSETQ. Losses at the gene ends were 1 base for V and 0 bases for J; bases not matched to a gene: 6.

J is TRBJ2-1 and V is TRBV5-1, with 7 nucleotides matching TRBD2. The CDR3 runs 13 residues. In germline, CDR1 is SGHRS, CDR2 YFSETQ. V lost 2 bases to trimming and J lost 9 bases; unmatched junction nucleotides: 5. The CDR3 region is CASSFSGGTEQFF. The DNA of the CDR3 is TGCGCCAGCAGCTTCTCGGGGGGAACTGAGCAGTTCTTC.

The chain carries TRBV7-2 and TRBJ2-1; 12 bases are shared with TRBD2. With 8 bases clipped from V and 3 bases from J, the junction kept 2 bases outside the gene matches. CDR3 length: 14 residues. Germline assignment: CDR1 SGHTA and CDR2 FQGNSA. CDR3 region: CASGLAGYYNEQFF. Here the CDR3 DNA reads TGTGCCAGCGGACTAGCGGGGTACTACAATGAGCAGTTCTTC.